Below are 21 T cell receptor beta chains sequenced from a single sample in a study of OX40 agonist ivuxolimab in advanced cancers. Profiled with immunoSEQ multiplex PCR; TCRdb holds only in-frame clones, not every one. Of over 65,000 clones in the sample, roughly 84% were seen once. The sample here was CD4+ or CD8+ T cells sorted from blood, taken in a trial of the OX40 agonist ivuxolimab. These receptors were obtained from an adult with an advanced solid tumor such as melanoma, head and neck, liver or kidney cancer.

This clone was detected once. The gene calls are TRBV2 and TRBJ1-2, with a possible D match to TRBD1 (6 bases). The CDR3 sequence is 11 residues long. Trimming stripped 7 bases from V and 7 bases from J, with 10 bases between. Per the germline V gene, CDR1 is SNHLY and CDR2 is FYNNEI. This chain's CDR3 is CASNRAGGYTF. In nucleotides, the CDR3 is TGTGCCAGCAACAGGGCAGGTGGCTACACCTTC.

The chain combines TRBV5-1 with TRBJ1-4, with 7 bases aligning to TRBD1. Losses at the gene ends were 0 bases for V and 9 bases for J; bases not matched to a gene: 5. The germline gives CDR1 SGHRS, CDR2 YFSETQ. The CDR3 is made up of 14 amino acids. The CDR3 is CASSLEPGGKKLFF. DNA of the CDR3: TGCGCCAGCAGCTTGGAGCCAGGGGGTAAAAAACTGTTTTTT.

J is TRBJ1-2 and V is TRBV19; 10 bases line up with TRBD1. The V segment lost 5 bases and the J segment 4 bases; nucleotides outside the gene matches: 7. Germline lookup yields CDR1 LNHDA and CDR2 SQIVND (reference sequence). The CDR3 extends over 15 amino acids. The CDR3 DNA reads TGTGCCAGTAGTTTGCGGACAGGGGGGGCCTATGGCTACACCTTC. This gives the protein CASSLRTGGAYGYTF.

V gene TRBV5-1 combines with J gene TRBJ2-7; 11 bases are a match to TRBD2. The germline gives CDR1 SGHRS, CDR2 YFSETQ. V lost 4 bases and J lost 7; bases outside the gene matches: 10. There are 15 residues in the CDR3. CDR3 sequence (DNA): TGCGCCAGCAGCCCCTCTAGCGGGGGGCCACCGGAGCAGTACTTC. Amino acids: CASSPSSGGPPEQYF.

The rearrangement joins TRBV6-5 to TRBJ1-4, with no clear D. In germline, CDR1 is MNHEY, CDR2 SVGAGI. Trimming pared 6 bases from V and 2 bases from J, leaving 10 bases between. This CDR3 region has 14 residues. The CDR3 reads CASRKVLTNEKLFF. The CDR3, as DNA: TGTGCCAGCAGAAAGGTTTTGACTAATGAAAAACTGTTTTTT.

This chain links TRBV14 with TRBJ1-6; D is possibly TRBD1 (6 bases). Germline CDR1 and CDR2: SGHDN and FVKESK. Trimming cost V 3 bases and J 14 bases, with 14 bases left between them. The CDR3 consists of 13 residues. The CDR3 bases are TGTGCCAGCAGCCAGGCGGGGGGCGCGACCCTCCACTTT. Translated: CASSQAGGATLHF.

A note on this clone: The junction does not match germline at one end; this may be a read error. The same CDR3 also results from other DNA sequences found in this sample. CDR3 nucleotide sequence: TGCGCCAGCAGCCAGAGACAGGGTGCTTTCTGGTCCTCCGAGCAGTACTTC. This encodes CASSQRQGAFWSSEQYF. The chain couples TRBV4-3 to TRBJ2-7; 7 nucleotides agree with TRBD1. The CDR3 sequence is 17 residues long. Germline V lookup: CDR1 LGHNA, CDR2 YSLEER.

This chain connects TRBV25-1 to TRBJ1-2, with 7 positions matching TRBD1. Trimming at V came to 4 bases and at J to 4 bases, leaving 0 bases not matched to a gene. Germline lookup yields CDR1 MGHDK and CDR2 SYGVNS. The CDR3 spans 12 residues. DNA for the CDR3: TGTGCCAGCAGTGGGGACAGCTATGGCTACACCTTC. Protein sequence: CASSGDSYGYTF.

The CDR3 region has the DNA TGTGCCAGCAGTTCACCCTCCCGGGAAGGTAGCACAGATACGCAGTATTTT. Translating gives CASSSPSREGSTDTQYF. The chain combines TRBV28 with TRBJ2-3; weak D call: TRBD2 (5 bases). Germline values: CDR1 MDHEN, CDR2 SYDVKM. V was shortened by 4 bases and J by 0 bases, with 17 bases between the two germline ends. The CDR3 is made up of 17 amino acids.

This clone has just one count. The chain uses TRBV6-6 and TRBJ2-5, with D unclear. The CDR3 runs to 15 residues. Germline V CDR1 and CDR2: MNHNY, SVGAGI (reference sequence). V shed 0 bases and J shed 2 bases, with 10 bases lying between them. The CDR3 here is CASSYSWPNQETQYF. Written as DNA, the CDR3 is TGTGCCAGCAGTTACTCGTGGCCGAATCAAGAGACCCAGTACTTC.

This clone was found once. J is TRBJ1-1 and V is TRBV6-1; possibly TRBD1 for D (5 bases). There are 14 residues in the CDR3. The germline V gene encodes CDR1 MNHNS and CDR2 SASEGT. Trimming removed 5 bases from V and 1 base from J, with 11 bases in between. The CDR3 protein is CASSPGPTNTEAFF. The CDR3 DNA sequence: TGTGCCAGCAGTCCGGGACCGACGAACACTGAAGCTTTCTTT.

The J gene is TRBJ2-7, the V gene TRBV7-2; D is unclear. Germline V lookup: CDR1 SGHTA, CDR2 FQGNSA. The CDR3 totals 14 residues. The germline V and J ends were trimmed by 6 bases and 4 bases, with 16 bases remaining between them. CDR3 loop: CASSSTRDEYEQYF. CDR3 nucleotide sequence: TGTGCCAGCAGTTCCACAAGGGATGAATACGAGCAGTACTTC.

V and J are TRBV6-6 and TRBJ1-1; 8 nucleotides align to TRBD1. Germline lookup yields CDR1 MNHNY and CDR2 SVGAGI (reference sequence). CDR3 length: 14 residues. Trimming cost V 6 bases and J 5 bases; bases outside gene matches: 8. The DNA for the CDR3 is TGTGCCAGCAGGCCTGGACAGGGAAGGACTGAAGCTTTCTTT. This sequence encodes CASRPGQGRTEAFF.

J is TRBJ2-3 and V is TRBV9; 7 positions match TRBD2. CDR1 is SGDLS, CDR2 YYNGEE, per germline. V was pared by 0 bases and J by 10 bases, with 11 bases of the junction left unmatched. The CDR3 is 15 residues long. CDR3 amino acids: CASSVAGSREVAQYF. For the CDR3, the DNA is TGTGCCAGCAGCGTAGCGGGAAGCCGGGAGGTCGCGCAGTATTTT.

V is TRBV6-6 and J is TRBJ1-2; tentative D call: TRBD1 (5 bases). This CDR3 is 14 amino acids long. The germline V gene encodes CDR1 MNHNY and CDR2 SVGAGI (reference sequence). The V end lost 4 bases, the J end lost 2 bases, and 11 bases lay between the germline ends. The CDR3 protein is CASSSSGTNYGYTF. The CDR3 DNA sequence: TGTGCCAGCAGTTCTTCAGGGACCAACTATGGCTACACCTTC.

In regard to this clone: The sample holds other DNA sequences that translate to the same CDR3. The rearrangement uses TRBV7-2 and TRBJ2-2; D gene uncertain. The CDR3 contains 15 residues. The germline V gene encodes CDR1 SGHTA and CDR2 FQGNSA. V was clipped by 6 bases and J by 0 bases, with 11 bases between them. CDR3 nucleotides: TGTGCCAGCAGTTTAAATCCGTCGAACACCGGGGAGCTGTTTTTT. This translates into CASSLNPSNTGELFF.

V gene TRBV5-1 combines with J gene TRBJ2-3; 8 bases map to TRBD2. This CDR3 is built from 13 residues. V shed 1 base and J 5 bases; nucleotides not matched to a gene: 0. Germline CDR1 reads SGHRS; CDR2 reads YFSETQ. This CDR3 reads CASSLTSGDTQYF. In DNA, the CDR3 is TGCGCCAGCAGCTTGACTAGCGGAGATACGCAGTATTTT.

The J gene is TRBJ2-7, the V gene TRBV2, with unresolved D. CDR1 and CDR2 (germline): SNHLY, FYNNEI. V was pared by 6 bases and J by 3 bases, with 12 bases between. This CDR3 region has 13 residues. The CDR3 loop is CASSADLDYEQYF. The CDR3 nucleotides are TGTGCCAGCAGCGCTGACTTAGACTACGAGCAGTACTTC.

The table lists this clone with a few counts. The rearrangement links TRBV2 to TRBJ1-5; 9 nucleotides line up with TRBD1. The length of the CDR3 is 15 residues. CDR1 is SNHLY and CDR2 is FYNNEI in the germline V gene. The V and J ends lost 1 base and 6 bases, in that order; junction bases with no gene match: 4. The DNA of the CDR3 is TGTGCCAGCAGTGAAGAGGACAGGGGTGGTCAGCCCCAGCATTTT. Its translation is CASSEEDRGGQPQHF. Complete variable domain (other parts from reference TRBV2 and TRBJ1-5): EPEVTQTPSHQVTQMGQEVILRCVPISNHLYFYWYRQILGQKVEFLVSFYNNEISEKSEIFDDQFSVERPDGSNFTLKIRSTKLEDSAMYFCASSEEDRGGQPQHFGDGTRLSIL.

This chain uses TRBV4-2 with TRBJ1-4, with D possibly matching TRBD1 (5 bases). V lost 1 base to trimming and J lost 5 bases, with 11 bases between them. Germline loops: CDR1 LGHNA, CDR2 YNFKEQ. CDR3 length equals 15 residues. CDR3 DNA sequence: TGTGCCAGCAGCCAAGTCGACAGCGGGAATGAAAAACTGTTTTTT. Protein product: CASSQVDSGNEKLFF.

The CDR3 region is CASSSSSSYNEQFF. DNA of the CDR3: TGTGCCAGCAGTTCGTCTAGCTCCTACAATGAGCAGTTCTTC. This chain joins TRBV6-5 and TRBJ2-1; no clear D gene. Between the trimmed V and J ends, which lost 4 bases and 0 bases, there was a span of 7 bases. This CDR3 is 14 amino acids long. CDR1 and CDR2 (germline): MNHEY, SVGAGI.